The next 32 T cell receptor beta chains were all read from a single sample in a study of shared clonotypes between healthy human individuals. Profiling relied on immunoSEQ multiplex PCR, and the TCRdb table lists in-frame clones only, not all of them. Of roughly 700,000 clones listed, under 80% are singletons. The sequencing input was memory CD4+ T cells sorted from blood. Subset: CD45RA-negative fraction. Source of these receptors: a woman between 25 and 40 years old in good health.

The CDR3 sequence: CATGETGLDTEAFF. The DNA of the CDR3 is TGTGCCACAGGGGAAACGGGGCTGGACACTGAAGCTTTCTTT. This chain uses TRBV10-3 with TRBJ1-1; D perhaps matches TRBD1 (6 bases). The CDR3 has 14 residues. Trimming cost V 10 bases and J 3 bases, with 18 bases left between them. Germline CDR1 is ENHRY and CDR2 is SYGVKD.

The chain combines TRBV2 with TRBJ2-7; no clear D gene. Between the trimmed V and J ends, which lost 2 bases and 2 bases, there was a span of 4 bases. CDR3 length: 12 amino acids. Per germline, CDR1 SNHLY and CDR2 FYNNEI. The CDR3 loop is CASSEYPYEQYF. The CDR3 nucleotides are TGTGCCAGCAGTGAATACCCCTACGAGCAGTACTTC.

The rearrangement links TRBV6-5 to TRBJ1-1, with 7 bases lining up with TRBD1. This CDR3 spans 14 amino acids. Germline CDR1 and CDR2: MNHEY and SVGAGI. The V gene end was trimmed by 6 bases and the J gene end by 1 base; junction bases not matched to a gene: 5. In DNA form, the CDR3 reads TGTGCCAGCAGCAACAGGGGATGGAACACTGAAGCTTTCTTT. Translating it yields CASSNRGWNTEAFF.

The chain uses TRBV6-5 and TRBJ1-2, with TRBD1 matching over 7 bases. Germline-derived CDR1 and CDR2 are MNHEY and SVGAGI. Trimming took 2 bases from V and 8 from J; bases not matched to a gene: 11. The CDR3 runs to 15 residues. The CDR3 DNA is TGTGCCAGCAGTTACCAGACAGGGCATTTGGGAGGCTACACCTTC. As protein: CASSYQTGHLGGYTF.

The J gene is TRBJ2-2, the V gene TRBV6-5; no clear D. V was clipped by 4 bases and J by 1 base, with 7 bases between them. The CDR3 has 14 amino acids. The germline CDR1 and CDR2 sequences are MNHEY and SVGAGI. CDR3 nucleotide sequence: TGTGCCAGCAGTTTTGCTAGGAACACCGGGGAGCTGTTTTTT. Residues: CASSFARNTGELFF.

CDR3 protein: CATGGVYGYTF. The CDR3 DNA sequence: TGTGCCACCGGGGGAGTCTATGGCTACACCTTC. This rearrangement joins TRBV19 to TRBJ1-2, with D tentatively TRBD1 (5 bases). The CDR3 sequence is 11 residues long. V lost 10 bases and J 4 bases, leaving 10 bases between the germline ends. Germline CDR1 LNHDA, CDR2 SQIVND (reference sequence). Complete variable domain (other parts from reference TRBV19 and TRBJ1-2): DGGITQSPKYLFRKEGQNVTLSCEQNLNHDAMYWYRQDPGQGLRLIYYSQIVNDFQKGDIAEGYSVSREKKESFPLTVTSAQKNPTAFYLCATGGVYGYTFGSGTRLTVV.

V and J are TRBV11-2 and TRBJ2-7; TRBD1 or TRBD2 may be the D gene (5 bases each). Deletions cut 0 bases from V and 5 bases from J, with 8 bases between. CDR3 length: 13 residues. Germline V gene data show CDR1 as SGHAT and CDR2 as FQNNGV. The CDR3 nucleotides read TGTGCCAGCAGCTTAGATCGGGACCACGAGCAGTACTTC. Encoded protein: CASSLDRDHEQYF.

The V call is TRBV7-9, the J call TRBJ2-7; 7 bases are shared with TRBD1. The trim removed 5 bases at V and 6 bases at J, leaving 13 bases unmatched. This CDR3 spans 15 amino acids. Germline CDR1 and CDR2: SEHNR and FQNEAQ (reference sequence). The CDR3 DNA follows: TGTGCCAGCAGCCTACGGCGCACAGGGGACAGCGAGCAGTACTTC. Amino acids: CASSLRRTGDSEQYF.

The chain links TRBV11-2 to TRBJ2-7; D possibly corresponds to TRBD2 (5 bases). CDR1 and CDR2 from the germline V gene are SGHAT and FQNNGV. Trimming removed 3 bases at V and 0 bases at J, with 9 bases between. This CDR3 comprises 14 residues. The CDR3 coding sequence is TGTGCCAGCAGCTTTGAGAGGGACTCCTACGAGCAGTACTTC. Translated, it gives CASSFERDSYEQYF.

This clone was picked up a small number of times. This rearrangement joins TRBV19 to TRBJ1-5; no clear D. The V end lost 6 bases, the J end lost 4 bases, and 13 bases lay between the germline ends. The CDR3 sequence is 14 residues long. Per the germline V gene, CDR1 is LNHDA and CDR2 is SQIVND (reference sequence). DNA for the CDR3: TGTGCCAGTAGAAAAGACAACTTTAATCAGCCCCAGCATTTT. This translates into CASRKDNFNQPQHF.

The gene calls are TRBV2 and TRBJ1-4; D uncertain. Germline assignment: CDR1 SNHLY and CDR2 FYNNEI. V dropped 3 bases and J dropped 8 bases, with 16 bases sitting between them. The CDR3 totals 15 residues. Here the CDR3 reads CASSDLTTAREKLFF. Written as DNA, the CDR3 is TGTGCCAGCAGTGATTTGACGACTGCACGGGAAAAACTGTTTTTT. The full variable domain, rest sourced from reference TRBV2 and TRBJ1-4, is EPEVTQTPSHQVTQMGQEVILRCVPISNHLYFYWYRQILGQKVEFLVSFYNNEISEKSEIFDDQFSVERPDGSNFTLKIRSTKLEDSAMYFCASSDLTTAREKLFFGSGTQLSVL.

The chain joins TRBV28 to TRBJ2-2, with TRBD1 identical over 9 bases. This CDR3 region has 14 residues. Germline V CDR1 and CDR2: MDHEN, SYDVKM. With 7 bases clipped from V and 5 bases from J, the junction kept 5 bases outside the gene matches. Written as DNA, the CDR3 is TGTGCCAGCAAAAGGACAGGGGAGACCGGGGAGCTGTTTTTT. This encodes CASKRTGETGELFF.

The chain combines TRBV7-9 with TRBJ1-1; D unresolved. The CDR3 covers 14 residues. CDR1 SEHNR and CDR2 FQNEAQ come from the germline V gene (reference sequence). V dropped 4 bases and J dropped 5 bases, with 14 bases sitting between them. Here the CDR3 DNA reads TGTGCCAGCAGCTCAACAGAGGACCCTACTGAAGCTTTCTTT. It is translated as CASSSTEDPTEAFF.

The genes are TRBV7-7 and TRBJ2-3; D is perhaps TRBD1 (5 bases). V shed 3 bases and J shed 2 bases, with 12 bases lying between them. Germline lookup yields CDR1 SSHAT and CDR2 FNYEAQ (reference sequence). This CDR3 has 15 residues. CDR3: CASSFFRADTDTQYF. The CDR3, as DNA: TGTGCCAGCAGCTTCTTCAGGGCGGACACAGATACGCAGTATTTT.

J is TRBJ2-5 and V is TRBV11-2; D may correspond to TRBD1 or TRBD2 (5 bases each). With 1 base removed from V and 3 bases from J, the gap between germline ends came to 15 bases. CDR1 is SGHAT, CDR2 FQNNGV, per germline. The CDR3 is 16 amino acids. The CDR3 region has the DNA TGTGCCAGCAGCTTAGTCCTGGGTCGAGGGGAAGAGACCCAGTACTTC. This translates into CASSLVLGRGEETQYF.

This clone has just a few counts. The chain links TRBV27 to TRBJ1-2, with TRBD1 matching 10 bases. J was trimmed by 8 bases and V by 3 bases; bases with no gene match: 12. Per germline, CDR1 MNHEY and CDR2 SMNVEV (reference sequence). CDR3 length: 16 amino acids. CDR3 amino acids: CASSLTRTGGVEGYTF. The CDR3 bases are TGTGCCAGCAGTTTGACTCGGACAGGGGGAGTCGAGGGCTACACCTTC.

The chain has TRBV6-1 and TRBJ2-7, with 7 bases that match TRBD2. Losses at the gene ends were 4 bases for V and 1 base for J; bases not matched to a gene: 7. In germline, CDR1 is MNHNS, CDR2 SASEGT. CDR3 size: 15 residues. The CDR3 nucleotides are TGTGCCAGCAGTGCCGTTCGCGGGGGATCCTACGAGCAGTACTTC. Its translation is CASSAVRGGSYEQYF.

This rearrangement joins TRBV4-1 to TRBJ2-7, with D tentatively TRBD1 (6 bases). Germline values: CDR1 MGHRA, CDR2 YSYEKL. V was shortened by 0 bases and J by 5 bases, with 14 bases between the two germline ends. The CDR3 extends over 15 amino acids. CDR3: CASSQDTHRADEQYF. DNA of the CDR3: TGCGCCAGCAGCCAAGATACCCACAGGGCCGACGAGCAGTACTTC.

This chain connects TRBV28 to TRBJ2-1; 7 bases map to TRBD2. CDR1 MDHEN and CDR2 SYDVKM come from the germline V gene. There are 13 residues in the CDR3. V shed 6 bases and J 6 bases; nucleotides not matched to a gene: 5. The CDR3 here is CASSGGSLNEQFF. CDR3 nucleotides: TGTGCCAGCAGCGGCGGGAGCCTCAATGAGCAGTTCTTC.

CDR3 protein: CASSPDRDAYGYTF. CDR3 nucleotide sequence: TGTGCCAGCTCACCAGACAGGGATGCCTATGGCTACACCTTC. This chain links TRBV18 with TRBJ1-2; 7 positions agree with TRBD1. This CDR3 region has 14 residues. Germline values: CDR1 KGHSH, CDR2 LQKENI. The ends lost 2 bases at V and 4 bases at J; junction bases unmatched: 4.

The V and J genes are TRBV2 and TRBJ2-2, with 7 bases that match TRBD2. J lost 4 bases, V lost 6 bases, and 8 bases had no gene match. Germline V gene sequence: CDR1 SNHLY, CDR2 FYNNEI. The CDR3 is 15 residues long. The CDR3 reads CASRKATGGTGELFF. CDR3 in DNA: TGTGCCAGCAGGAAGGCGACGGGAGGCACCGGGGAGCTGTTTTTT.

The CDR3 region is CASSQERDSEAFF. CDR3 nucleotides: TGCGCCAGCAGCCAAGAGCGGGACAGTGAAGCTTTCTTT. The V gene is TRBV4-1, the J gene TRBJ1-1; 7 nucleotides align to TRBD1. V gave up 0 bases and J gave up 7 bases; unmatched junction bases: 2. Germline V gives CDR1 MGHRA, CDR2 YSYEKL. CDR3 length equals 13 residues.

The chain carries TRBV6-6 and TRBJ1-1; 7 nucleotides agree with TRBD1. Germline CDR1 reads MNHNY; CDR2 reads SVGAGI (reference sequence). The CDR3 covers 15 residues. J was trimmed by 1 base and V by 0 bases; bases with no gene match: 2. The CDR3 spells CASSYSRTGNTEAFF. In DNA form, the CDR3 reads TGTGCCAGCAGTTACTCGAGGACAGGGAACACTGAAGCTTTCTTT.

The chain couples TRBV28 to TRBJ1-1; D may be TRBD1 (5 bases). This CDR3 is 14 amino acids long. The V gene's germline CDR1 is MDHEN and CDR2 SYDVKM. V was pared by 2 bases and J by 1 base, with 8 bases between. The chain's CDR3 is CASSLQQGNTEAFF. DNA of the CDR3: TGTGCCAGCAGTTTACAGCAGGGGAACACTGAAGCTTTCTTT.

This clone was picked up many times. V gene TRBV28 combines with J gene TRBJ1-3; D unclear. From germline, CDR1 is MDHEN and CDR2 SYDVKM. CDR3 length: 14 residues. The V gene lost 3 bases and the J gene lost 0 bases, with 6 bases spanning the gap. The CDR3 protein is CASSFRHSGNTIYF. The CDR3 DNA sequence: TGTGCCAGCAGTTTTAGACACTCTGGAAACACCATATATTTT.

The chain employs TRBV6-1 and TRBJ2-7; 8 bases fit TRBD2. Germline V gives CDR1 MNHNS, CDR2 SASEGT. The CDR3 runs 15 residues. The V segment lost 3 bases and the J segment 4 bases; nucleotides outside the gene matches: 8. CDR3 DNA sequence: TGTGCCAGCAGTGACCGGCCTAGCGGGTTTTACGAGCAGTACTTC. Amino acids: CASSDRPSGFYEQYF.

This clone occurred once. This chain connects TRBV2 to TRBJ1-1; 8 positions agree with TRBD1. There are 14 residues in the CDR3. Germline V gene data show CDR1 as SNHLY and CDR2 as FYNNEI. J lost 7 bases, V lost 4 bases, and 8 bases had no gene match. The CDR3 sequence: CASSGGTGTLEAFF. The CDR3 DNA sequence: TGTGCCAGCAGTGGAGGGACAGGAACCCTTGAAGCTTTCTTT.

This clone has more than one count but fewer than ten. The chain has TRBV7-8 and TRBJ2-5; 10 bases match TRBD1. Germline V gene data show CDR1 as SGHVS and CDR2 as FQNEAQ. CDR3 size: 16 residues. The trim removed 5 bases at V and 0 bases at J, leaving 6 bases unmatched. The CDR3 bases are TGTGCCAGCAGCAAAGGACAGGGGGACTACCAAGAGACCCAGTACTTC. It specifies CASSKGQGDYQETQYF.

The chain combines TRBV7-3 with TRBJ2-3; TRBD2 agrees at 11 bases. Germline-derived CDR1 and CDR2 are SGHTA and FQGTGA. J gave up 4 bases and V 5 bases, and 8 bases lay outside the gene matches. CDR3 size: 16 residues. The CDR3 reads CASSAELAGASDTQYF. In DNA form, the CDR3 reads TGTGCCAGCAGCGCCGAACTAGCGGGAGCTTCAGATACGCAGTATTTT.

The chain is built from TRBV30 and TRBJ1-3, with D tentatively TRBD1 (5 bases). V shed 7 bases and J shed 4 bases, with 14 bases lying between them. The CDR3 totals 13 residues. From germline, CDR1 is GTSNPN and CDR2 SVGIG (reference sequence). The CDR3 sequence: CASGTGRGNTIYF. CDR3 in DNA: TGTGCCTCCGGTACAGGTCGGGGAAACACCATATATTTT.

In regard to this clone: The identical CDR3 is also encoded by other nucleotide sequences in the sample. CDR3 loop: CASSIWGSSNQPQHF. As DNA, the CDR3 is TGTGCCAGTAGTATCTGGGGGAGCAGCAATCAGCCCCAGCATTTT. V is TRBV19 and J is TRBJ1-5, with D perhaps TRBD1 (5 bases). Germline assignment: CDR1 LNHDA and CDR2 SQIVND (reference sequence). The V and J ends lost 3 bases and 1 base respectively, with 10 bases between them. This CDR3 has 15 amino acids. The full variable domain, with the rest looked up from reference TRBV19 and TRBJ1-5, is DGGITQSPKYLFRKEGQNVTLSCEQNLNHDAMYWYRQDPGQGLRLIYYSQIVNDFQKGDIAEGYSVSREKKESFPLTVTSAQKNPTAFYLCASSIWGSSNQPQHFGDGTRLSIL.

This chain joins TRBV27 and TRBJ2-3; D gene uncertain. V was trimmed by 2 bases and J by 2 bases, leaving 14 bases between them. The CDR3 is made up of 16 amino acids. Germline-derived CDR1 and CDR2 are MNHEY and SMNVEV (reference sequence). CDR3 region: CASSLGRPYNTDTQYF. The CDR3 bases are TGTGCCAGCAGTTTAGGGCGGCCGTATAACACAGATACGCAGTATTTT.